A single sample is the source of the 12 T cell receptor beta chains below, sequenced in a study of blood T cell repertoires in COVID-19. Profiled with immunoSEQ multiplex PCR; TCRdb holds only in-frame clones, not every one. The table lists 35,000 to 50,000 clones, approximately 82% of them singletons, with just under 45% in the top ten. The sample was peripheral blood. Receptors originate from a woman older than 75 with acute or convalescent COVID-19.

This clone came up once. The chain uses TRBV6-1 and TRBJ1-4, with 8 nucleotides matching TRBD1. CDR1 and CDR2 from the germline V gene are MNHNS and SASEGT. V lost 4 bases to trimming and J lost 8 bases; unmatched junction nucleotides: 15. This CDR3 has 17 residues. The CDR3 loop reads CASSASEYGQGGEKLFF. The CDR3 nucleotides are TGTGCCAGCAGTGCCTCAGAGTATGGACAGGGAGGGGAAAAACTGTTTTTT.

V is TRBV18 and J is TRBJ1-4; D is possibly TRBD1 (5 bases). This CDR3 spans 14 amino acids. The germline V gene encodes CDR1 KGHSH and CDR2 LQKENI. Trimming stripped 3 bases from V and 3 bases from J, with 8 bases between. The CDR3 coding sequence is TGTGCCAGCTCACCTCCGGGGGCTAATGAAAAACTGTTTTTT. It encodes CASSPPGANEKLFF.

This clone was detected a few times. This rearrangement joins TRBV23-1 to TRBJ1-2; 8 bases are shared with TRBD1. TRBV23-1 is an open reading frame, and its role is uncertain. The trim removed 4 bases at V and 3 bases at J, leaving 7 bases unmatched. The CDR3 is made up of 15 amino acids. The CDR3 DNA reads TGCGCCAGCAGTCTGATCTCGGGACAGGACTATGGCTACACCTTC. It encodes CASSLISGQDYGYTF.

The chain combines TRBV30 with TRBJ1-2; D ambiguous. There are 14 residues in the CDR3. The germline V gene has CDR1 GTSNPN and CDR2 SVGIG (reference sequence). Deletions cut 0 bases from V and 10 bases from J, with 18 bases between. CDR3 in amino acids: CAWSVSFTDVDYTF. As DNA, the CDR3 is TGTGCCTGGAGTGTATCGTTTACAGATGTAGACTACACCTTC.

The chain recombines TRBV5-1 with TRBJ2-3; 10 bases are a match to TRBD1. The CDR3 length is 14 residues. CDR1 is SGHRS, CDR2 YFSETQ, per germline. V was pared by 3 bases and J by 7 bases, with 5 bases of the junction left unmatched. CDR3 DNA: TGCGCCAGCAGCTCTGGACAGGGGGTGTATACGCAGTATTTT. Its translation: CASSSGQGVYTQYF.

In nucleotides, the CDR3 is TGTGCCAGCAGTTGGGCAGGAGGAAACACTGAAGCTTTCTTT. It translates to CASSWAGGNTEAFF. This chain uses TRBV6-2 or TRBV6-3 with TRBJ1-1; D unresolved. CDR1 MNHEY and CDR2 SVGEGT come from the germline V gene. This CDR3 has 14 residues. The V gene lost 4 bases and the J gene lost 2 bases, with 11 bases spanning the gap.

The chain uses TRBV19 and TRBJ1-3, with 11 bases that match TRBD1. The V gene end was trimmed by 4 bases and the J gene end by 0 bases; junction bases not matched to a gene: 11. Per germline, CDR1 LNHDA and CDR2 SQIVND (reference sequence). The CDR3 length is 19 residues. This CDR3 reads CASSTGEGQGVSSGNTIYF. The CDR3 bases are TGTGCCAGTAGTACCGGGGAGGGACAGGGGGTGTCCTCTGGAAACACCATATATTTT.

The chain uses TRBV9 and TRBJ2-7; TRBD2 matches at 8 bases. J was trimmed by 2 bases and V by 0 bases; bases with no gene match: 4. Germline-derived CDR1 and CDR2 are SGDLS and YYNGEE. The CDR3 has 15 amino acids. CDR3 coding DNA: TGTGCCAGCAGCGTAGCCAGCGGGGGCCCCTACGAGCAGTACTTC. It encodes CASSVASGGPYEQYF.

Ten or more counts support this clone. The chain has TRBV19 and TRBJ1-2; 9 nucleotides line up with TRBD1. The CDR3 is 16 amino acids. Unmatched junction bases numbered 10, after V lost 6 bases and J lost 2 bases. Germline CDR1 is LNHDA and CDR2 is SQIVND (reference sequence). In DNA form, the CDR3 reads TGTGCCAGTAGCAGGACAGGGGTAGAGGGGAACTATGGCTACACCTTC. Residues: CASSRTGVEGNYGYTF.

The chain joins TRBV5-4 to TRBJ2-2, with 9 bases fitting TRBD1. Germline lookup yields CDR1 SGHNT and CDR2 YYREEE (reference sequence). The CDR3 consists of 16 residues. With 4 bases clipped from V and 5 bases from J, the junction kept 9 bases outside the gene matches. The CDR3 loop reads CASSTRDRVRTGELFF. In nucleotides, the CDR3 is TGTGCCAGCAGCACCCGGGACAGGGTGAGAACCGGGGAGCTGTTTTTT.

CDR3 nucleotides: TGTGCTAGTGGTTCACAGGGATTTAGCGCTTTCTTT. The encoded protein is CASGSQGFSAFF. The rearrangement joins TRBV12-5 to TRBJ1-1; D possibly corresponds to TRBD1 (6 bases). Between the trimmed V and J ends, which lost 4 bases and 11 bases, there was a span of 14 bases. Germline V lookup: CDR1 LGHNT, CDR2 FRNRAP. The CDR3 sequence is 12 residues long.

There are a few counts of this clone. The chain recombines TRBV7-9 with TRBJ2-3, with 16 bases that match TRBD2. Germline values: CDR1 SEHNR, CDR2 FQNEAQ (reference sequence). With 5 bases clipped from V and 7 bases from J, the junction kept 12 bases outside the gene matches. This CDR3 comprises 18 residues. The CDR3 DNA reads TGTGCCAGCAGCCCGGGACTAGCGGGGGGGAACGGGCCTAATACGCAGTATTTT. Translating gives CASSPGLAGGNGPNTQYF.